The rows below give T cell receptor beta chains drawn from one sample of a study of spatial heterogeneity in lung cancer. TCRdb re-called the 5' RACE reads with MiXCR, one entry per CDR3 protein. This table has tens of thousands of distinct CDR3 sequences, approximately 20% appearing once. The specimen comprised PBMCs, sampled at surgery. These receptor sequences come from a male donor with early-stage non-small cell lung cancer. Both conserved end residues are part of each CDR3. A D gene is named only where the DNA matches it firmly. Not all rows give a size; the values are once, few, many and, for expanded clones, a class.

CDR3aa	CDR3nt	abundance	d_gene	v_gene	j_gene
CAISDFVRDTQYF	TGTGCCATCAGTGACTTTGTTAGGGATACGCAGTATTTT	-	-	TRBV10-3	TRBJ2-3
CASRLLAEANTGELFF	TGTGCCAGCAGATTACTAGCGGAAGCAAACACCGGGGAGCTGTTTTTT	few	TRBD2	TRBV6-1	TRBJ2-2
CASSPLHSQNQPQHF	TGTGCCAGCAGCCCACTCCACAGTCAAAATCAGCCCCAGCATTTT	many	-	TRBV12-3/TRBV12-4	TRBJ1-5
CAKAGTSSGANVLTF	TGTGCCAAGGCCGGGACAAGCTCTGGGGCCAACGTCCTGACTTTC	-	-	TRBV2	TRBJ2-6
CASRGQGARTGELFF	TGTGCCAGCAGGGGACAGGGGGCGAGGACCGGGGAGCTGTTTTTT	-	TRBD1	TRBV27	TRBJ2-2
CSARDLSGGAHETQYF	TGCAGTGCTAGAGATCTTAGCGGGGGGGCCCATGAGACCCAGTACTTC	few	TRBD2	TRBV20-1	TRBJ2-5
CASSMGRAGEAFF	TGTGCCAGTAGTATGGGCAGGGCTGGTGAAGCTTTCTTT	many	-	TRBV19	TRBJ1-1
CASSTTGRALREKLFF	TGTGCCAGCAGTACGACAGGGCGCGCTCTCCGTGAAAAACTGTTTTTT	few	TRBD1	TRBV27	TRBJ1-4
CASSLLATLLNEQFF	TGTGCCAGCAGCCTACTAGCGACGCTTCTCAATGAGCAGTTCTTC	few	TRBD2	TRBV27	TRBJ2-1
CASSQGVDGELFF	TGTGCCAGCAGCCAGGGGGTGGACGGGGAGCTGTTTTTT	-	TRBD1	TRBV5-4	TRBJ2-2
CASSFWGLAEYNEQFF	TGCGCCAGCAGCTTTTGGGGACTAGCGGAATACAATGAGCAGTTCTTC	-	TRBD2	TRBV5-1	TRBJ2-1
CSAQYPGVNTEAFF	TGCAGTGCTCAGTACCCGGGGGTGAACACTGAAGCTTTCTTT	-	-	TRBV20-1	TRBJ1-1
CSVAVGGIGGELFF	TGCAGCGTCGCGGTGGGGGGCATTGGAGGGGAGCTGTTTTTT	-	-	TRBV29-1	TRBJ2-2
CASSQPGLGNNEQFF	TGTGCCAGCAGCCAACCCGGACTAGGAAACAATGAGCAGTTCTTC	few	TRBD2	TRBV14	TRBJ2-1
CATGRVGQETQYF	TGTGCCACCGGTAGGGTGGGCCAAGAGACCCAGTACTTC	-	-	TRBV25-1	TRBJ2-5
CATSRGLGQVDTQYF	TGTGCCACCAGCAGAGGACTGGGACAGGTAGATACGCAGTATTTT	few	TRBD1	TRBV15	TRBJ2-3
CASSPRDHNEQFF	TGTGCCAGCAGCCCCCGGGATCACAATGAGCAGTTCTTC	many	-	TRBV11-3	TRBJ2-1
CASSPGVGTQYF	TGTGCCAGCAGCCCTGGAGTAGGTACGCAGTACTTC	few	-	TRBV5-6	TRBJ2-4
CASSYSSTNTEAFF	TGTGCCAGCAGTTACTCGTCCACGAACACTGAAGCTTTCTTT	few	-	TRBV6-5	TRBJ1-1
CASSHDRANTGELFF	TGTGCCAGCAGCCACGACAGGGCGAACACCGGGGAGCTGTTTTTT	-	TRBD1	TRBV16	TRBJ2-2
CASTETASTDTQYF	TGTGCCAGCACTGAGACTGCTAGCACAGATACGCAGTATTTT	many	-	TRBV9	TRBJ2-3
CSAERGFTEAFF	TGCAGTGCCGAAAGGGGTTTCACTGAAGCTTTCTTT	-	-	TRBV20-1	TRBJ1-1
CASSLVPNTGELFF	TGTGCCAGCAGCCTCGTGCCGAACACCGGGGAGCTGTTTTTT	few	-	TRBV7-2	TRBJ2-2
CSARGQGVNYGYTF	TGCAGTGCCCGTGGACAGGGAGTTAACTATGGCTACACCTTC	-	TRBD1	TRBV20-1	TRBJ1-2
CASSDSDSNQPQHF	TGTGCCAGCAGTGACAGTGATAGCAATCAGCCCCAGCATTTT	few	-	TRBV12-3/TRBV12-4	TRBJ1-5
CASSPTGRLAKTQYF	TGTGCCAGCAGTCCCACCGGGCGACTAGCGAAGACCCAGTACTTC	many	TRBD2	TRBV12-3/TRBV12-4	TRBJ2-5
CASSPRGYTEAFF	TGTGCTAGCAGCCCTAGAGGGTACACTGAAGCTTTCTTT	many	-	TRBV7-7	TRBJ1-1
CSAGSAGGGLGNQPQHF	TGCAGTGCCGGGTCGGCCGGTGGCGGGCTGGGCAATCAGCCCCAGCATTTT	-	-	TRBV20-1	TRBJ1-5
CASSFNSFDDEQYF	TGCGCCAGCAGCTTTAATAGCTTTGACGACGAGCAGTACTTC	few	-	TRBV5-1	TRBJ2-7
CASSLASGDRGNEQFF	TGCGCCAGCAGCTTGGCGAGCGGGGACCGGGGGAATGAGCAGTTCTTC	-	TRBD2	TRBV5-1	TRBJ2-1
CASSFEGYGYTF	TGTGCCAGCAGCTTCGAGGGATACGGCTACACCTTC	-	-	TRBV7-2	TRBJ1-2
CASSTGAVYGYTF	TGTGCCAGCAGTACTGGGGCAGTCTATGGCTACACCTTC	-	-	TRBV6-6	TRBJ1-2
CASSPYTYNEQFF	TGTGCCAGCAGCCCTTATACCTACAATGAGCAGTTCTTC	-	-	TRBV7-8	TRBJ2-1
CASTPQDGFYNEQFF	TGCGCCAGCACACCTCAGGACGGATTCTACAATGAGCAGTTCTTC	-	-	TRBV5-1	TRBJ2-1
CASSRDSTDTQYF	TGTGCCAGCTCAAGGGACAGCACAGATACGCAGTATTTT	few	-	TRBV18	TRBJ2-3